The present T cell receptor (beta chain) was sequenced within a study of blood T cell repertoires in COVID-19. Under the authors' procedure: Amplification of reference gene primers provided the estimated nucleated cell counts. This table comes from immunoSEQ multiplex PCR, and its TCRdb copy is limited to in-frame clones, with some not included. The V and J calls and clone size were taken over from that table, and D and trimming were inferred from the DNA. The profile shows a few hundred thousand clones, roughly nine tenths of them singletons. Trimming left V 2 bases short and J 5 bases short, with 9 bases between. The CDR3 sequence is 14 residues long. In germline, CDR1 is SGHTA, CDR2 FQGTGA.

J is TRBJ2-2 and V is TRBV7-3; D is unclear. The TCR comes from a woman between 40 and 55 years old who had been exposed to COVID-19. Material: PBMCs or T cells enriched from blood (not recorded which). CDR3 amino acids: CASSLGLTTGELFF. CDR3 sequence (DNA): TGTGCCAGCAGCTTAGGTCTGACTACCGGGGAGCTGTTTTTT. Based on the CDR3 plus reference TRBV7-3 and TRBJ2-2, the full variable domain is GAGVSQTPSNKVTEKGKYVELRCDPISGHTALYWYRQSLGQGPEFLIYFQGTGAADDSGLPNDRFFAVRPEGSVSTLKIQRTERGDSAVYLCASSLGLTTGELFFGEGSRLTVL.